This T cell receptor beta chain was identified in a study of CD8+CD57+ T cells in acquired aplastic anemia. Turning to the study itself: Mean yield of DNA from sorted CD4+ and CD8+ cells was 3.2 ug. General study findings and limits: Twenty-nine CD8+ CDR3 sequences were shared between patients and controls.

All patients picked for sequencing had shown, by flow cytometry, an expansion of CD8+CD57+ cells. Patients had received no therapy at the time of blood sampling. This CDR3 spans 15 amino acids. V lost 5 bases, J lost 4 bases, and 11 bases stayed unmatched. Germline lookup yields CDR1 SGHTA and CDR2 FQGTGA. Genomic DNA was employed as the template in profiling TCR beta VDJ and CDR3. From the reads, TCRdb called clonotypes with MiXCR, one entry per CDR3 protein. In the table there are 250,000 to 350,000 distinct CDR3 sequences, 56% of which are singletons. Concerning this clonotype itself: Its specificity is unknown.

This sequence was found in a human donor with aplastic anemia. The rearrangement joins TRBV7-3 to TRBJ2-7, with TRBD1 matching over 7 bases. The source material was sorted CD4+, CD8+, or CD8+CD57+ T cells (not recorded which) from PBMCs. Written as DNA, the CDR3 is TGTGCCAGCAGCCCAGGGACAGTTGGGGTGTACGAGCAGTACTTC. This codes for CASSPGTVGVYEQYF.